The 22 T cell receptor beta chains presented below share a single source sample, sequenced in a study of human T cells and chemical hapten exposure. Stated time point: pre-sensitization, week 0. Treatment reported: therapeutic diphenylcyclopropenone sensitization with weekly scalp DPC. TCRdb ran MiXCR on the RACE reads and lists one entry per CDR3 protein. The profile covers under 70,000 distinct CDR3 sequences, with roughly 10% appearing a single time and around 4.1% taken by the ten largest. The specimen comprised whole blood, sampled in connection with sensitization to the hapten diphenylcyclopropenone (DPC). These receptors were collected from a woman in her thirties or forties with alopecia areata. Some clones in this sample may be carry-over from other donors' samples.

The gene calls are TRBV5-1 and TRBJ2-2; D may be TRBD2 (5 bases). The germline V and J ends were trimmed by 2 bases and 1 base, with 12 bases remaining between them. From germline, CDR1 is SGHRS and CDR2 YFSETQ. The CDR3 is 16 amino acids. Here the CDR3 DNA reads TGCGCCAGCAGCTTCTCCGATAGCGTGAACACCGGGGAGCTGTTTTTT. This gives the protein CASSFSDSVNTGELFF.

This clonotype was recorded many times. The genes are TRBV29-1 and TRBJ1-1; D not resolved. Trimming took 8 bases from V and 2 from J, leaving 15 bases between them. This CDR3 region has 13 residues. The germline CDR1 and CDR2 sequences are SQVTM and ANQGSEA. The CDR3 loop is CSSLTSPNTEAFF. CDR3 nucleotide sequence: TGCAGCTCTCTGACATCGCCTAACACTGAAGCTTTCTTT.

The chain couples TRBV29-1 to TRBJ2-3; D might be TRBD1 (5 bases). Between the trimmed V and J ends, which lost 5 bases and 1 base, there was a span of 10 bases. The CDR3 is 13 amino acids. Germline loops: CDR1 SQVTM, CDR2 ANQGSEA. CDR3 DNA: TGCAGCGTTATTTCCAGGGGCACAGATACGCAGTATTTT. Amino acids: CSVISRGTDTQYF.

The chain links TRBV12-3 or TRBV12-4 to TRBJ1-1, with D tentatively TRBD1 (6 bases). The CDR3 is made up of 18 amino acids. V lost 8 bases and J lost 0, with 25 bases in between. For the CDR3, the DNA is TGTGCCAGCTCGAGCCATTGGGGGCAAGGGAGCATGAACACTGAAGCTTTCTTT. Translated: CASSSHWGQGSMNTEAFF.

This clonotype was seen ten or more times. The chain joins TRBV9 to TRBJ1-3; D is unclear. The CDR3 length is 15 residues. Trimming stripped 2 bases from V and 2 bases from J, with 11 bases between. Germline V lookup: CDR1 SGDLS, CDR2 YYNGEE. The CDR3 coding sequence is TGTGCCAGCAGCGTCGGGGATCTTCCTGGAAACACCATATATTTT. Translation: CASSVGDLPGNTIYF.

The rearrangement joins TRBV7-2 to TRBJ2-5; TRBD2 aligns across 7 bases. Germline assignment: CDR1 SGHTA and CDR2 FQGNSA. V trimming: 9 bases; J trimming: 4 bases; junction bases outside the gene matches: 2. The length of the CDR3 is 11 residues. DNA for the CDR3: TGTGCCAGTGGGGGGGGAGAGACCCAGTACTTC. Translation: CASGGGETQYF.

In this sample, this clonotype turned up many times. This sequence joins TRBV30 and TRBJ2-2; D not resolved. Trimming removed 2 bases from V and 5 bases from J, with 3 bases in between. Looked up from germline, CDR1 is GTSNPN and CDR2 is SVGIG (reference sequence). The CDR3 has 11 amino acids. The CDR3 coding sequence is TGTGCCTGGAGTCCGACCGGGGAGCTGTTTTTT. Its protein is CAWSPTGELFF.

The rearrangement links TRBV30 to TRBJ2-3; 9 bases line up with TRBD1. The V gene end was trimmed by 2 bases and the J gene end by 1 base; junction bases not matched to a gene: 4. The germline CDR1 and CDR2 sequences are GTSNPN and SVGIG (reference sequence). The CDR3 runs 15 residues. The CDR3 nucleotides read TGTGCCTGGAGTACCGACAGGGGGGGCACAGATACGCAGTATTTT. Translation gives CAWSTDRGGTDTQYF.

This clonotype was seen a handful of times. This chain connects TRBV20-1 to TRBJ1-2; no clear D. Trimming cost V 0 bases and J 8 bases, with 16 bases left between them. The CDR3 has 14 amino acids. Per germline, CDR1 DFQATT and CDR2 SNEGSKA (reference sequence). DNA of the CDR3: TGCAGTGCTAGAGATCTCTGGACGGTTCACGGCTACACCTTC. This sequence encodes CSARDLWTVHGYTF.

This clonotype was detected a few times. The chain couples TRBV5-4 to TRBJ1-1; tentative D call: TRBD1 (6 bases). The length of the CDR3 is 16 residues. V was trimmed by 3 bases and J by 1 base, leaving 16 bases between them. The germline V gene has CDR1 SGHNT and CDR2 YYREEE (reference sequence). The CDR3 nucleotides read TGTGCCAGCAGCTGGAGGGGCCTAGGGGGGAACACTGAAGCTTTCTTT. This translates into CASSWRGLGGNTEAFF.

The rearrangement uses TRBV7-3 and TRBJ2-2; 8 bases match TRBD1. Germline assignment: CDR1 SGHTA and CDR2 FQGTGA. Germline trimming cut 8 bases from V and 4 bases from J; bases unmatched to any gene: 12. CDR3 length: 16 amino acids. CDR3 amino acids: CASGPNRGVGTGELFF. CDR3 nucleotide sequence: TGTGCCAGCGGGCCAAACAGGGGGGTAGGCACCGGGGAGCTGTTTTTT.

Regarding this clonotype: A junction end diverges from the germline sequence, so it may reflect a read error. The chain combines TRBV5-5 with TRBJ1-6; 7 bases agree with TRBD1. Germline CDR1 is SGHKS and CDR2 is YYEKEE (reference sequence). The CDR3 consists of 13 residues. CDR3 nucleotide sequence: TGTGCCAGCACCTTGACAGGGATATCACCCCTCCACTTT. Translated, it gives CASTLTGISPLHF.

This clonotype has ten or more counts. The CDR3 spells CSAIPDGMNTEAFF. For the CDR3, the DNA is TGCAGTGCTATCCCGGACGGCATGAACACTGAAGCTTTCTTT. The V call is TRBV20-1, the J call TRBJ1-1; D is undetermined. Per the germline V gene, CDR1 is DFQATT and CDR2 is SNEGSKA (reference sequence). This CDR3 is built from 14 residues. The V end lost 4 bases, the J end lost 0 bases, and 12 bases lay between the germline ends.

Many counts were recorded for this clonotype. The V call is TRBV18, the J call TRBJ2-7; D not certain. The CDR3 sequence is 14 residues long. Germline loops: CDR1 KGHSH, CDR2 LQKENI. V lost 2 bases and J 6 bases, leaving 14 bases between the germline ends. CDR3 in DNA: TGTGCCAGCTCACCAGGCGGCGTCGCGGTCGAGCAGTACTTC. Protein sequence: CASSPGGVAVEQYF.

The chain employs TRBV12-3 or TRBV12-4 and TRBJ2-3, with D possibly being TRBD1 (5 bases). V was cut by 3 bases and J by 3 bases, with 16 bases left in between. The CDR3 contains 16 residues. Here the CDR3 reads CASSFLPGQGTDTQYF. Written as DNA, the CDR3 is TGTGCCAGCAGTTTTCTTCCGGGCCAGGGAACAGATACGCAGTATTTT.

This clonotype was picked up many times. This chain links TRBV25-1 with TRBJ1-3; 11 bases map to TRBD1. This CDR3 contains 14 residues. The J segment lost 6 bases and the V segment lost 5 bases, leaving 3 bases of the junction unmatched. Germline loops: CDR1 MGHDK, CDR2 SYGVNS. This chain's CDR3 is CASSSGQGANTIYF. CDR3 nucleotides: TGTGCCAGCAGTTCCGGACAGGGGGCAAACACCATATATTTT.

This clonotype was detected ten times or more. The CDR3 loop is CATSDSRSVIQNIQYF. The CDR3 DNA is TGTGCCACCAGTGATTCCCGGTCCGTCATCCAAAACATTCAGTACTTC. The chain employs TRBV24-1 and TRBJ2-4; D ambiguous. The CDR3 sequence is 16 residues long. V shed 2 bases and J shed 5 bases, with 15 bases lying between them. Germline lookup yields CDR1 KGHDR and CDR2 SFDVKD.

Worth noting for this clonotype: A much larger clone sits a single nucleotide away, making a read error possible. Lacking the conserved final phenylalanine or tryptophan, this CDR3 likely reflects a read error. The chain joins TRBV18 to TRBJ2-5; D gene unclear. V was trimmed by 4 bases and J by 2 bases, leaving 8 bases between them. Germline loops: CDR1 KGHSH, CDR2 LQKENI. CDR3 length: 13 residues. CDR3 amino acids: CASSLSRQETQYS. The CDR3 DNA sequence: TGTGCCAGCTCACTGTCCCGACAAGAGACCCAGTACTCC.

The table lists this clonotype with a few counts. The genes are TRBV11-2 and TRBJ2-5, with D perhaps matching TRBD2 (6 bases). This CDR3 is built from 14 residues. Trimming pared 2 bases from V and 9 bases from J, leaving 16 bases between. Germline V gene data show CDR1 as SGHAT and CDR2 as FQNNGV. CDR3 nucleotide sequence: TGTGCCAGCAGCTTATCCCCTAGACCGGGAGCCCAGTACTTC. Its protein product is CASSLSPRPGAQYF.

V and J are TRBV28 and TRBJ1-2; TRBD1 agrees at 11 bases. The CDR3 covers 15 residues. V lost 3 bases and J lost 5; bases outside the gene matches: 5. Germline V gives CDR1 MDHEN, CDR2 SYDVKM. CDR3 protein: CASSFRTGGRYGYTF. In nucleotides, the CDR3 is TGTGCCAGCAGTTTCAGGACAGGGGGCCGGTATGGCTACACCTTC.

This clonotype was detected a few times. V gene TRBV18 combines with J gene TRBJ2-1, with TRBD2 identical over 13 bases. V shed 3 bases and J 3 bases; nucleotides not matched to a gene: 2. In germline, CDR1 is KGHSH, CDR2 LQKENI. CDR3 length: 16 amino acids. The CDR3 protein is CASSPGTSGNYNEQFF. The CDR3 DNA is TGTGCCAGCTCACCTGGGACTAGCGGGAACTACAATGAGCAGTTCTTC.

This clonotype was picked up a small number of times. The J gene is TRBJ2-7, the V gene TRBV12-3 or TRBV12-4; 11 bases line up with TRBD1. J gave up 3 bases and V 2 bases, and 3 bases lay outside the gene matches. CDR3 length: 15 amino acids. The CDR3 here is CASSLTGTGGYEQYF. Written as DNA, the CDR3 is TGTGCCAGCAGTTTAACGGGGACAGGGGGCTACGAGCAGTACTTC.